These 24 T cell receptor beta chains originate from one sample sequenced in a study of post-analysis software for immune sequencing data. Whole-study findings and limits: When patients were compared with controls, four or five TRBV segments were more frequent, TRBV5-6, TRBV5-1 and TRBV20-1 among them.

These receptors' antigens are unknown. The authors incorporated unique molecular identifiers into the TCR beta cDNA libraries. A single record per CDR3 protein comes from TCRdb applying MiXCR to the PCR reads. The repertoire holds 700,000 to 800,000 distinct CDR3 sequences, less than 35% seen once, with around 0.55% in the top ten. Sequencing was done on a sample of blood. These TCRs come from a girl aged 10 to 17 with multiple sclerosis.

This clonotype was picked up many times. The chain is built from TRBV4-3 and TRBJ2-7; 11 nucleotides agree with TRBD2. This CDR3 is 18 amino acids long. With V trimmed by 0 bases and J by 4 bases, 11 bases remained unmatched. Germline V gene data show CDR1 as LGHNA and CDR2 as YSLEER. The CDR3 coding sequence is TGCGCCAGCAGCCAAGACCCTCCGGGGACTAGCGGACTATACGAGCAGTACTTC. Protein sequence: CASSQDPPGTSGLYEQYF.

The chain has TRBV10-2 and TRBJ2-7; 12 nucleotides match TRBD2. J lost 5 bases, V lost 5 bases, and 7 bases had no gene match. Germline V gene lookup returns CDR1 WSHSY and CDR2 SAAADI. This CDR3 contains 15 residues. The CDR3 DNA sequence: TGCGCCAGCAGTCCAAGGACTAGCGGGATTGACGAGCAGTACTTC. It encodes CASSPRTSGIDEQYF.

The chain combines TRBV25-1 with TRBJ2-1; D may be TRBD1 or TRBD2 (5 bases each). Germline V CDR1 and CDR2: MGHDK, SYGVNS. CDR3 length: 16 amino acids. V was clipped by 4 bases and J by 2 bases, with 15 bases between them. Here the CDR3 DNA reads TGTGCCAGCAGTGCCGTCGGGGTGGGGCCCTACAATGAGCAGTTCTTC. Its translation: CASSAVGVGPYNEQFF.

The rearrangement joins TRBV4-1 to TRBJ2-5, with a weak D call TRBD1 (6 bases). The CDR3 spans 13 residues. The germline V gene encodes CDR1 MGHRA and CDR2 YSYEKL. V was clipped by 6 bases and J by 7 bases, with 15 bases between them. DNA for the CDR3: TGCGCCAGCAGACCCACAGGGAGCCGGACCCAGTACTTC. Translated: CASRPTGSRTQYF.

The V and J genes are TRBV5-1 and TRBJ2-1, with D maybe TRBD2 (6 bases). CDR3 length: 15 residues. From germline, CDR1 is SGHRS and CDR2 YFSETQ. V was pared by 4 bases and J by 4 bases, with 15 bases between. The CDR3, as DNA: TGCGCCAGCAGCGCCGCCGGGACTGGTTACAATGAGCAGTTCTTC. This encodes CASSAAGTGYNEQFF.

The chain is built from TRBV28 and TRBJ2-7; D possibly uses TRBD1 or TRBD2 (5 bases each). V was trimmed by 3 bases and J by 6 bases, leaving 18 bases between them. Germline assignment: CDR1 MDHEN and CDR2 SYDVKM. CDR3 size: 15 residues. The CDR3 nucleotides read TGTGCCAGCAGTTTTGGGACGGCCATGAACGGCGAGCAGTACTTC. Translated, it gives CASSFGTAMNGEQYF. The variable domain in full, completed from reference TRBV28 and TRBJ2-7, reads DVKVTQSSRYLVKRTGEKVFLECVQDMDHENMFWYRQDPGLGLRLIYFSYDVKMKEKGDIPEGYSVSREKKERFSLILESASTNQTSMYLCASSFGTAMNGEQYFGPGTRLTVT.

V gene TRBV4-1 combines with J gene TRBJ1-2; D unresolved. The CDR3 contains 14 residues. Per germline, CDR1 MGHRA and CDR2 YSYEKL. V lost 4 bases and J 2 bases, leaving 11 bases between the germline ends. The CDR3, as DNA: TGCGCCAGCAGCCCGGGAAACGCCAACTATGGCTACACCTTC. Translation gives CASSPGNANYGYTF.

This clonotype was recorded many times. The chain couples TRBV29-1 to TRBJ2-7, with 8 bases that match TRBD2. CDR1 and CDR2 from the germline V gene are SQVTM and ANQGSEA. The trim removed 2 bases at V and 0 bases at J, leaving 3 bases unmatched. CDR3 length: 14 amino acids. The CDR3 DNA is TGCAGCGTTGAACGTAGCGGGAACTCCTACGAGCAGTACTTC. Translation: CSVERSGNSYEQYF.

This chain links TRBV10-2 with TRBJ1-2; D gene unclear. The CDR3 has 14 residues. Germline CDR1 reads WSHSY; CDR2 reads SAAADI. V dropped 5 bases and J dropped 2 bases, with 12 bases sitting between them. The CDR3 here is CASSSGRSNYGYTF. The CDR3 bases are TGCGCCAGCAGTAGCGGGAGATCGAACTATGGCTACACCTTC.

The rearrangement uses TRBV18 and TRBJ2-1; D perhaps matches TRBD2 (5 bases). Between the trimmed V and J ends, which lost 3 bases and 8 bases, there was a span of 20 bases. Germline V gene lookup returns CDR1 KGHSH and CDR2 LQKENI. The CDR3 spans 16 residues. CDR3 coding DNA: TGTGCCAGCTCACCTCTACAGACGGCTAGCAACCATGAGCAGTTCTTC. Translated, it gives CASSPLQTASNHEQFF.

This clonotype has just a few counts. The V and J genes are TRBV13 and TRBJ1-2; D remains unclear. The germline V and J ends were trimmed by 7 bases and 5 bases, with 17 bases remaining between them. This CDR3 is built from 14 residues. Per germline, CDR1 PRHDT and CDR2 FYEKMQ (reference sequence). The CDR3 loop reads CASNGNGRRYGYTF. The CDR3 region has the DNA TGTGCCAGCAATGGGAACGGGAGGCGGTATGGCTACACCTTC. The entire variable domain, with the rest obtained from reference TRBV13 and TRBJ1-2, is as follows: AAGVIQSPRHLIKEKRETATLKCYPIPRHDTVYWYQQGPGQDPQFLISFYEKMQSDKGSIPDRFSAQQFSDYHSELNMSSLELGDSALYFCASNGNGRRYGYTFGSGTRLTVV.

The CDR3 sequence is CATTGFRSNQPQHF. The CDR3 bases are TGTGCCACCACAGGGTTCCGTAGCAATCAGCCCCAGCATTTT. V is TRBV28 and J is TRBJ1-5, with D perhaps matching TRBD1 (6 bases). Per germline, CDR1 MDHEN and CDR2 SYDVKM. Trimming shortened V by 10 bases and J by 0 bases, and 13 bases separated the two germline ends. This CDR3 is 14 amino acids long.

Ten or more counts support this clonotype. The rearrangement uses TRBV20-1 and TRBJ2-1, with TRBD1 identical over 8 bases. V shed 0 bases and J 0 bases; nucleotides not matched to a gene: 4. Looked up from germline, CDR1 is DFQATT and CDR2 is SNEGSKA (reference sequence). The CDR3 is made up of 16 amino acids. The CDR3 spells CSARDRTGRSYNEQFF. The CDR3 bases are TGCAGTGCTAGAGACCGGACAGGGCGCTCCTACAATGAGCAGTTCTTC.

In its sample, this clonotype was seen a few times. V is TRBV20-1 and J is TRBJ2-5, with a tentative D call TRBD2 (5 bases). Germline CDR1 DFQATT, CDR2 SNEGSKA (reference sequence). Trimming left V 1 base short and J 7 bases short, with 7 bases between. The CDR3 sequence is 11 residues long. DNA of the CDR3: TGCAGTGCTAGAGCAGAGGGGACCCAGTACTTC. Its protein is CSARAEGTQYF.

This clonotype was seen a handful of times. The rearrangement joins TRBV7-9 to TRBJ1-1; 9 nucleotides agree with TRBD1. The V gene's germline CDR1 is SEHNR and CDR2 FQNEAQ (reference sequence). J gave up 7 bases and V 0 bases, and 3 bases lay outside the gene matches. This CDR3 is built from 14 residues. CDR3 protein: CASSLADRGDEAFF. CDR3 coding DNA: TGTGCCAGCAGCTTAGCTGACAGGGGGGATGAAGCTTTCTTT.

This clonotype has a handful of counts. The chain is built from TRBV28 and TRBJ2-4; D not certain. V was clipped by 5 bases and J by 13 bases, with 21 bases between them. Germline V CDR1 and CDR2: MDHEN, SYDVKM. This CDR3 is 14 amino acids long. CDR3 in amino acids: CASSTFGARREQYF. CDR3 nucleotides: TGTGCCAGCAGTACATTCGGAGCCAGGAGAGAGCAGTACTTC.

The CDR3 sequence: CASSEFGRGTDTQYF. The CDR3 DNA is TGTGCCAGCAGTGAATTTGGCAGGGGAACAGATACGCAGTATTTT. J is TRBJ2-3 and V is TRBV6-1; TRBD1 is a possible D gene (6 bases). CDR1 is MNHNS, CDR2 SASEGT, per germline. The germline V and J ends were trimmed by 2 bases and 3 bases, with 12 bases remaining between them. This CDR3 is built from 15 residues.

The count of this clonotype is one. The chain uses TRBV28 and TRBJ2-1; 8 nucleotides match TRBD2. The V and J ends lost 8 bases and 1 base, in that order; junction bases with no gene match: 4. This CDR3 spans 14 amino acids. Per the germline V gene, CDR1 is MDHEN and CDR2 is SYDVKM. CDR3 in DNA: TGTGCCAGCGATACTAGCGGTTCCTACAATGAGCAGTTCTTC. This encodes CASDTSGSYNEQFF.

The rearrangement links TRBV7-2 to TRBJ1-2, with TRBD1 as a possible D gene (6 bases). V was pared by 2 bases and J by 4 bases, with 20 bases between. CDR1 is SGHTA, CDR2 FQGNSA, per germline. The length of the CDR3 is 17 residues. The CDR3 DNA reads as TGTGCCAGCAGCTTAAGGGCGCGAGGGGGGGTAACCTATGGCTACACCTTC. Its translation: CASSLRARGGVTYGYTF.

In this sample, this clonotype turned up a few times. The CDR3 nucleotides read TGTGCCATCAGTGTAACGCCAGGGTCCGGCTACACCTTC. It yields the protein CAISVTPGSGYTF. The V call is TRBV10-3, the J call TRBJ1-2; possibly TRBD1 for D (5 bases). The V and J ends lost 4 bases and 8 bases respectively, with 14 bases between them. The CDR3 is made up of 13 amino acids. CDR1 and CDR2 from the germline V gene are ENHRY and SYGVKD.

The chain employs TRBV19 and TRBJ2-1, with 9 bases matching TRBD1. Germline V gene lookup returns CDR1 LNHDA and CDR2 SQIVND (reference sequence). The CDR3 has 16 residues. J gave up 2 bases and V 7 bases, and 9 bases lay outside the gene matches. Here the CDR3 DNA reads TGTGCCAGTAACAAAGGACAGGGGCGCACCTACAATGAGCAGTTCTTC. Translation gives CASNKGQGRTYNEQFF.

The CDR3 coding sequence is TGTGCCAGCAGCTTAGTTGAGGGAGATACGCAGTATTTT. As protein: CASSLVEGDTQYF. This chain joins TRBV7-7 and TRBJ2-3; weak D call: TRBD2 (5 bases). The CDR3 spans 13 residues. The V gene lost 1 base and the J gene lost 5 bases, with 7 bases spanning the gap. Germline CDR1 reads SSHAT; CDR2 reads FNYEAQ (reference sequence).

This clonotype was detected only a few times. The chain joins TRBV18 to TRBJ1-4; D unresolved. CDR3 size: 16 residues. Germline V gene sequence: CDR1 KGHSH, CDR2 LQKENI. Trimming cost V 0 bases and J 5 bases, with 13 bases left between them. The CDR3: CASSPPRGIGNEKLFF. CDR3 in DNA: TGTGCCAGCTCACCACCGAGAGGGATCGGGAATGAAAAACTGTTTTTT.

The V gene is TRBV9, the J gene TRBJ2-5, with 7 bases lining up with TRBD1. The length of the CDR3 is 16 residues. CDR1 is SGDLS, CDR2 YYNGEE, per germline. With 2 bases clipped from V and 5 bases from J, the junction kept 12 bases outside the gene matches. The CDR3 DNA follows: TGTGCCAGCAGCGTTGGGACAGCGCCCCTGAGGGAGACCCAGTACTTC. It encodes CASSVGTAPLRETQYF.